Following are 16 T cell receptor beta chains from one sample sequenced in a study of blood T cell repertoires in COVID-19 (TCRdb year 2020). To prepare the library, the immunoSEQ multiplex PCR assay was applied. TCRdb holds this immuneACCESS table with in-frame rearrangements only. Some clones are missing; in checked studies, unresolved V genes explain under half, and the rest has no known cause. Here the sample has fewer than 150,000 clones; roughly 90% occur a single time. The top ten clones comprise about 10% of the sample. Sequenced: peripheral blood. Every receptor here comes from a man aged 45-65 years with active or convalescent COVID-19.

The chain carries TRBV18 and TRBJ1-4; 8 nucleotides line up with TRBD1. V lost 6 bases to trimming and J lost 5 bases; unmatched junction nucleotides: 5. CDR1 is KGHSH, CDR2 LQKENI, per germline. The CDR3 is 14 amino acids. CDR3 bases: TGTGCCAGCTCTAATAGGACAGGGAATGAAAAACTGTTTTTT. It codes for CASSNRTGNEKLFF.

The rearrangement joins TRBV9 to TRBJ2-1, with unresolved D. The germline gives CDR1 SGDLS, CDR2 YYNGEE. The CDR3 has 15 residues. The V end was cut by 0 bases, the J end by 0 bases, with 7 bases between. The CDR3: CASSVGSFSYNEQFF. The CDR3 DNA reads TGTGCCAGCAGCGTAGGCAGTTTCTCCTACAATGAGCAGTTCTTC.

V gene TRBV14 combines with J gene TRBJ2-2; tentatively, D is TRBD1 (6 bases). This CDR3 contains 15 residues. The germline CDR1 and CDR2 sequences are SGHDN and FVKESK. Trimming took 4 bases from V and 5 from J, leaving 14 bases between them. CDR3 sequence (DNA): TGTGCCAGCAGCCTAAACAGGGTGATGACCGGGGAGCTGTTTTTT. As protein: CASSLNRVMTGELFF.

The rearrangement joins TRBV5-1 to TRBJ1-1; 7 bases align to TRBD1. With V trimmed by 3 bases and J by 11 bases, 13 bases remained unmatched. Per the germline V gene, CDR1 is SGHRS and CDR2 is YFSETQ. The CDR3 consists of 14 residues. The CDR3 DNA reads as TGCGCCAGCAGCTCCGCGCACGAGACAGGGAGGGCTTTCTTT. Translation: CASSSAHETGRAFF.

The chain recombines TRBV2 with TRBJ2-5; tentative D call: TRBD2 (6 bases). The CDR3 has 13 residues. Deletions cut 6 bases from V and 3 bases from J, with 11 bases between. The germline V gene has CDR1 SNHLY and CDR2 FYNNEI. CDR3 in amino acids: CASRAGLEETQYF. The CDR3 DNA sequence: TGTGCCAGCAGGGCGGGACTGGAAGAGACCCAGTACTTC.

J is TRBJ1-1 and V is TRBV28; 7 bases agree with TRBD1. The germline gives CDR1 MDHEN, CDR2 SYDVKM. The CDR3 has 15 amino acids. The J segment lost 0 bases and the V segment lost 5 bases, leaving 6 bases of the junction unmatched. The CDR3 coding sequence is TGTGCCAGCAGTGTACAACAGGGGATGAACACTGAAGCTTTCTTT. Translated, it gives CASSVQQGMNTEAFF. The full variable domain, completed using reference TRBV28 and TRBJ1-1, is DVKVTQSSRYLVKRTGEKVFLECVQDMDHENMFWYRQDPGLGLRLIYFSYDVKMKEKGDIPEGYSVSREKKERFSLILESASTNQTSMYLCASSVQQGMNTEAFFGQGTRLTVV.

CDR3 DNA sequence: TGTGCCAGCAGCTTACTCGTGGCAGCGGAAGCTTTCTTT. Its protein is CASSLLVAAEAFF. The V call is TRBV6-6, the J call TRBJ1-1; D call uncertain. CDR1 and CDR2 (germline): MNHNY, SVGAGI (reference sequence). The length of the CDR3 is 13 residues. V was trimmed by 6 bases and J by 8 bases, leaving 16 bases between them.

This chain uses TRBV28 with TRBJ1-2, with 8 bases matching TRBD1. CDR3 length: 12 residues. The germline gives CDR1 MDHEN, CDR2 SYDVKM. V shed 7 bases and J 8 bases; nucleotides not matched to a gene: 6. CDR3 protein: CASNQGALGYTF. As DNA, the CDR3 is TGTGCCAGCAATCAGGGGGCGCTGGGCTACACCTTC.

The V gene is TRBV6-5, the J gene TRBJ2-7; 7 nucleotides align to TRBD1. Germline CDR1 is MNHEY and CDR2 is SVGAGI. The J segment lost 2 bases and the V segment lost 5 bases, leaving 3 bases of the junction unmatched. The CDR3 sequence is 13 residues long. The CDR3 sequence: CASSRDSAYEQYF. CDR3 DNA: TGTGCCAGCAGTAGGGACAGCGCCTACGAGCAGTACTTC.

The rearrangement uses TRBV7-2 and TRBJ2-7; the D gene is possibly TRBD2 (7 bases). Between the trimmed V and J ends, which lost 7 bases and 3 bases, there was a span of 13 bases. This CDR3 contains 13 residues. CDR1 and CDR2 from the germline V gene are SGHTA and FQGNSA. The CDR3 coding sequence is TGTGCCAGCACGAGGGGGGGCTACTACGAGCAGTACTTC. Protein sequence: CASTRGGYYEQYF.

Only one count was recorded for this clone. This chain connects TRBV9 to TRBJ2-6; 9 bases are shared with TRBD1. CDR3 length equals 18 residues. Germline trimming cut 3 bases from V and 4 bases from J; bases unmatched to any gene: 11. Germline V CDR1 and CDR2: SGDLS, YYNGEE. In nucleotides, the CDR3 is TGTGCCAGCAGCGGGACAGGGGTACCTTCTTCGGGGGCCAACGTCCTGACTTTC. As protein: CASSGTGVPSSGANVLTF. Supplemented by reference TRBV9 and TRBJ2-6, the full variable domain reads DSGVTQTPKHLITATGQRVTLRCSPRSGDLSVYWYQQSLDQGLQFLIQYYNGEERAKGNILERFSAQQFPDLHSELNLSSLELGDSALYFCASSGTGVPSSGANVLTFGAGSRLTVL.

The V and J genes are TRBV6-1 and TRBJ1-5; TRBD1 agrees at 7 bases. Losses at the gene ends were 3 bases for V and 4 bases for J; bases not matched to a gene: 9. The CDR3 runs to 16 residues. CDR1 MNHNS and CDR2 SASEGT come from the germline V gene. CDR3 nucleotide sequence: TGTGCCAGCAGTGATATGAGGGGGCCAAAGAATCAGCCCCAGCATTTT. Protein product: CASSDMRGPKNQPQHF.

The chain joins TRBV21-1 to TRBJ1-1; the table calls TRBD1, which could not be checked here. TRBV21-1 is a listed pseudogene. CDR3 length equals 14 residues. The CDR3 DNA follows: TGTGCCAGCACGGGACAGGGGGCGCGGGCTGAAGCTTTCTTT. This sequence encodes CASTGQGARAEAFF.

In DNA form, the CDR3 reads TGCGCCAGCAGTCGAGACATCTCCTACGAGCAGTACTTC. It encodes CASSRDISYEQYF. This chain uses TRBV5-1 with TRBJ2-7; unclear D gene. Germline V gene sequence: CDR1 SGHRS, CDR2 YFSETQ. The CDR3 covers 13 residues. Deletions cut 5 bases from V and 0 bases from J, with 9 bases between.

The genes are TRBV19 and TRBJ2-2; 10 bases fit TRBD1. The CDR3 is 16 amino acids. V dropped 9 bases and J dropped 4; count of bases not matched to a gene: 11. The V gene's germline CDR1 is LNHDA and CDR2 SQIVND (reference sequence). The CDR3 is CASIAPGTGATGELFF. The CDR3 DNA sequence: TGTGCCAGCATCGCCCCCGGGACAGGGGCCACCGGGGAGCTGTTTTTT.

V usage is TRBV12-3 or TRBV12-4 and J usage is TRBJ2-7, with D possibly matching TRBD1 (6 bases). Trimming pared 6 bases from V and 6 bases from J, leaving 15 bases between. The CDR3 totals 13 residues. The CDR3 bases are TGTGCCAGCAGGCCAACTACAGGGAGCGAGCAGTACTTC. Protein sequence: CASRPTTGSEQYF.